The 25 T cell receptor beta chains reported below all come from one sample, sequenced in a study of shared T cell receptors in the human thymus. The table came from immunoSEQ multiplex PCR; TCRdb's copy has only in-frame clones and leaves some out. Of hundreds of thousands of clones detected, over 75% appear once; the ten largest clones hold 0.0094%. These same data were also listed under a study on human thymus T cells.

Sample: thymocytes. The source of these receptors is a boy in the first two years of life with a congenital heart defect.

The DNA for the CDR3 is TGTGCCAGCACTCCGGGCGGGAGGGACTCCTACAATGAGCAGTTCTTC. Amino acid sequence: CASTPGGRDSYNEQFF. V and J are TRBV27 and TRBJ2-1; 9 bases match TRBD2. CDR1 and CDR2 (germline): MNHEY, SMNVEV (reference sequence). This CDR3 region has 16 residues. The V gene end was trimmed by 7 bases and the J gene end by 0 bases; junction bases not matched to a gene: 7.

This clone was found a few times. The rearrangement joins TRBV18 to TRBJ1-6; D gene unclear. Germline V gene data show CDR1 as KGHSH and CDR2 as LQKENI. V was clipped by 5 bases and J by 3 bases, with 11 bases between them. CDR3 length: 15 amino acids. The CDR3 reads CASSTSTVYNSPLHF. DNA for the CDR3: TGTGCCAGCTCAACCTCCACGGTCTATAATTCACCCCTCCACTTT.

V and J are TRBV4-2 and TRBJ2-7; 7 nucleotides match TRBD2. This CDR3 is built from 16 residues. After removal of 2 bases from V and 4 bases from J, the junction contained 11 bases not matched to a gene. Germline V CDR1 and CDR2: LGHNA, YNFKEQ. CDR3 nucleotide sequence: TGTGCCAGCAGCCAAAAGGGTTCTAGCGGAGTTTACGAGCAGTACTTC. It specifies CASSQKGSSGVYEQYF.

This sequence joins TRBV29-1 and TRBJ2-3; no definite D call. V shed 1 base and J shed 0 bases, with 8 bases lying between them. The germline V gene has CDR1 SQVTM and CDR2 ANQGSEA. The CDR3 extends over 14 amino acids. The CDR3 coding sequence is TGCAGCGTTGAAGCCAAAACTAGCACAGATACGCAGTATTTT. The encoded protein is CSVEAKTSTDTQYF.

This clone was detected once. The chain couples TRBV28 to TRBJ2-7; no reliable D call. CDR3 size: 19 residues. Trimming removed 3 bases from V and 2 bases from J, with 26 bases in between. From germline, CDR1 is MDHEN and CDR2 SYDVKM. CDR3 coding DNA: TGTGCCAGCAGTTTTCCCCGGCACCATAACCCGGGTCGAACCTACGAGCAGTACTTC. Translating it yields CASSFPRHHNPGRTYEQYF.

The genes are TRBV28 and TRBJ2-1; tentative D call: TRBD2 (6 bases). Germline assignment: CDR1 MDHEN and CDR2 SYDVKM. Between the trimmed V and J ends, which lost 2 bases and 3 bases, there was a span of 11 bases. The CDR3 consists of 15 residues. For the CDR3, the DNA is TGTGCCAGCAGTTTAGTCGGGGGATACTACAATGAGCAGTTCTTC. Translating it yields CASSLVGGYYNEQFF.

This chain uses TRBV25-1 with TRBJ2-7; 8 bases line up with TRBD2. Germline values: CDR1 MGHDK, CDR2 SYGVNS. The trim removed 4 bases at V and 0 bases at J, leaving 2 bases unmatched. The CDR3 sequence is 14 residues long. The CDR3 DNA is TGTGCCAGCAGTGCTAGCGGGTTCTCCTACGAGCAGTACTTC. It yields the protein CASSASGFSYEQYF.

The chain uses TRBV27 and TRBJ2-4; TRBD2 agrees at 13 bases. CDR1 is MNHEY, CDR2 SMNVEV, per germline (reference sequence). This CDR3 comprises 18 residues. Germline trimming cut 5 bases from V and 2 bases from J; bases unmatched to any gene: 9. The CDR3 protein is CASSKGLAGSQTKNIQYF. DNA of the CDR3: TGTGCCAGCAGTAAGGGACTAGCGGGAAGCCAAACCAAAAACATTCAGTACTTC.

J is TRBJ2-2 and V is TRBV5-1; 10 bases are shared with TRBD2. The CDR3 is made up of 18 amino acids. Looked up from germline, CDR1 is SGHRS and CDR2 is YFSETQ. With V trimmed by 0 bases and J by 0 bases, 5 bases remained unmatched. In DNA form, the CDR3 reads TGCGCCAGCAGCTTGGCGATAGCGGGGGGCCCGAACACCGGGGAGCTGTTTTTT. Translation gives CASSLAIAGGPNTGELFF. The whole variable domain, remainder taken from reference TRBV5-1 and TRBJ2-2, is KAGVTQTPRYLIKTRGQQVTLSCSPISGHRSVSWYQQTPGQGLQFLFEYFSETQRNKGNFPGRFSGRQFSNSRSEMNVSTLELGDSALYLCASSLAIAGGPNTGELFFGEGSRLTVL.

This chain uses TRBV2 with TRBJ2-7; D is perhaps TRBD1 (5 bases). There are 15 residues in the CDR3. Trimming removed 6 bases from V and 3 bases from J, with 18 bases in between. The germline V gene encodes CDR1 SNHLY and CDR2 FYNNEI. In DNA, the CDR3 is TGTGCCAGCAGCTATGGGTCGATGGGGCTCTACGAGCAGTACTTC. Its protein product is CASSYGSMGLYEQYF.

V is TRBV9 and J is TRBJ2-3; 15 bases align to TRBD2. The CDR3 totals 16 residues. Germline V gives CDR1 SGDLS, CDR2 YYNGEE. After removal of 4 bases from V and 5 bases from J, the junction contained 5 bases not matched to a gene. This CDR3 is CASSPGLAGGRDTQYF. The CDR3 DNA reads TGTGCCAGCAGCCCGGGACTAGCGGGAGGAAGAGATACGCAGTATTTT.

DNA of the CDR3: TGTGCCAGCAGTTCCCAGACAGGGAGCCACGAGCAGTACTTC. Its protein is CASSSQTGSHEQYF. The rearrangement uses TRBV6-5 and TRBJ2-7; 7 nucleotides align to TRBD1. This CDR3 region has 14 residues. The ends lost 4 bases at V and 5 bases at J; junction bases unmatched: 8. The germline gives CDR1 MNHEY, CDR2 SVGAGI.

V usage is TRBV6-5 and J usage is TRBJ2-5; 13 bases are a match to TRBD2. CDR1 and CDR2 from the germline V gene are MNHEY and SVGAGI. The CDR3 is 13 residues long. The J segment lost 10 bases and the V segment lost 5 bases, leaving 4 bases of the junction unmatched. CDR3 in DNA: TGTGCCAGCAGTCCCGGGACTAGCGGGATCCAGTACTTC. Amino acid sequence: CASSPGTSGIQYF.

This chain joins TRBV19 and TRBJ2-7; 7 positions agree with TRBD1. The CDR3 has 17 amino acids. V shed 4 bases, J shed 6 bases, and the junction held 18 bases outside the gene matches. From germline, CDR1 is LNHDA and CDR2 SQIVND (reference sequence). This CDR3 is CASSTNPGETGYLEQYF. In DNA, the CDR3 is TGTGCCAGTAGTACGAATCCAGGGGAGACAGGGTATCTCGAGCAGTACTTC.

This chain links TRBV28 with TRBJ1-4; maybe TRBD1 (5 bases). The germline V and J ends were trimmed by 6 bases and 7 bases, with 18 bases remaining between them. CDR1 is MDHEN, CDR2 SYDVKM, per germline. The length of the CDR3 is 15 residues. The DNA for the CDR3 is TGTGCCAGCAGACCCTGTGACAGAGAAATTGAAAAACTGTTTTTT. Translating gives CASRPCDREIEKLFF. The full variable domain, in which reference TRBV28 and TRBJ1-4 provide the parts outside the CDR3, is DVKVTQSSRYLVKRTGEKVFLECVQDMDHENMFWYRQDPGLGLRLIYFSYDVKMKEKGDIPEGYSVSREKKERFSLILESASTNQTSMYLCASRPCDREIEKLFFGSGTQLSVL.

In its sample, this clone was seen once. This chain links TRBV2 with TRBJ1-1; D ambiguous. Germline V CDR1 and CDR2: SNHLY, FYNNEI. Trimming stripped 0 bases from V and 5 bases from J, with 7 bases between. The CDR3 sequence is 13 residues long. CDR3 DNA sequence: TGTGCCAGCAGTGAAGCCGCCCAGACTGAAGCTTTCTTT. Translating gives CASSEAAQTEAFF.

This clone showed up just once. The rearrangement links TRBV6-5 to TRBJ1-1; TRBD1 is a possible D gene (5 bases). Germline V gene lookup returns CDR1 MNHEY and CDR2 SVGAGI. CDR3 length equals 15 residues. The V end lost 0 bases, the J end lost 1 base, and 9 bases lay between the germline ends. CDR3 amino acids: CASSYSGQPNTEAFF. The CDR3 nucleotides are TGTGCCAGCAGTTACTCAGGACAACCGAACACTGAAGCTTTCTTT.

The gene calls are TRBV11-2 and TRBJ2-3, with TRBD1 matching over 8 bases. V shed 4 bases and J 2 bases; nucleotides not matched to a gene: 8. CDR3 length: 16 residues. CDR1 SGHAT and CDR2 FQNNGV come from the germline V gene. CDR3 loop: CASSSSSGGFTDTQYF. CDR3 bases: TGTGCCAGCAGCTCTAGCTCAGGGGGCTTCACAGATACGCAGTATTTT.

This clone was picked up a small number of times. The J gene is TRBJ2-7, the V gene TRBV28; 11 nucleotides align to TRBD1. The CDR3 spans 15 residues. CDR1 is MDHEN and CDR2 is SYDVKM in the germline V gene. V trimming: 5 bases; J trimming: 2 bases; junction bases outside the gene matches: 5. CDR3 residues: CASSAGTGGPYEQYF. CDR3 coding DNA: TGTGCCAGCAGTGCGGGGACAGGGGGTCCCTACGAGCAGTACTTC.

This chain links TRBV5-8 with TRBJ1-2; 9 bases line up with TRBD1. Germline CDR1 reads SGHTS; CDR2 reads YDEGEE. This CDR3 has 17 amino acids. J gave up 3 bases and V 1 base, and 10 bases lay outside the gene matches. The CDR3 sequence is CASSLPLQGAEDYGYTF. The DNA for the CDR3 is TGTGCCAGCAGCTTGCCCCTACAGGGGGCGGAAGACTATGGCTACACCTTC.

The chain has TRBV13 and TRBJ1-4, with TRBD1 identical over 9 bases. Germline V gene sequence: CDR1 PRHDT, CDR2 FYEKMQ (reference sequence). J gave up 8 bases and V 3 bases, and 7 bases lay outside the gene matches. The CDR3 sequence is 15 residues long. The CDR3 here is CASSFMGQGREKLFF. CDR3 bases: TGTGCCAGCAGCTTTATGGGACAGGGAAGGGAAAAACTGTTTTTT.

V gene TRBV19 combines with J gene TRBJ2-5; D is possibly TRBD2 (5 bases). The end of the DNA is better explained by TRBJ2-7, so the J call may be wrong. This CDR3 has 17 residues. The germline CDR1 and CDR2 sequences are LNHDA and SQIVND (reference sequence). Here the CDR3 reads CASRAPEERTSSYEQYF. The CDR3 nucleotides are TGTGCCAGTAGGGCGCCGGAGGAGCGGACGAGCTCCTACGAGCAGTACTTC.

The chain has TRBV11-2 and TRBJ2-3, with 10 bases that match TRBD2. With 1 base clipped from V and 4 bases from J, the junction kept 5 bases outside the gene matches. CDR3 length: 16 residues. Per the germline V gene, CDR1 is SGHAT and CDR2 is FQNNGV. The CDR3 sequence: CASSLGTSGTADTQYF. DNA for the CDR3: TGTGCCAGCAGCTTAGGGACTAGCGGTACCGCAGATACGCAGTATTTT.

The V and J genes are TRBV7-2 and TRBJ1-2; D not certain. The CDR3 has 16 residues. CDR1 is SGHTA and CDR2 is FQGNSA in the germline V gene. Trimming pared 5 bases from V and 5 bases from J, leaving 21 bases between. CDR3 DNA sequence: TGTGCCAGCAGCCCTACCCACGGGATTCTCAGTTATGGCTACACCTTC. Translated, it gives CASSPTHGILSYGYTF.

The CDR3 DNA is TGTGCCAGCAGAACCGGGACTAGCGGGAGAAATGAGCAGTTCTTC. Translation gives CASRTGTSGRNEQFF. This sequence joins TRBV25-1 and TRBJ2-1, with TRBD2 matching over 14 bases. The CDR3 has 15 amino acids. Germline values: CDR1 MGHDK, CDR2 SYGVNS. The junction had 5 bases not matched to a gene; V was cut back by 6 bases and J by 7 bases. Supplemented by reference TRBV25-1 and TRBJ2-1, the full variable domain reads EADIYQTPRYLVIGTGKKITLECSQTMGHDKMYWYQQDPGMELHLIHYSYGVNSTEKGDLSSESTVSRIRTEHFPLTLESARPSHTSQYLCASRTGTSGRNEQFFGPGTRLTVL.